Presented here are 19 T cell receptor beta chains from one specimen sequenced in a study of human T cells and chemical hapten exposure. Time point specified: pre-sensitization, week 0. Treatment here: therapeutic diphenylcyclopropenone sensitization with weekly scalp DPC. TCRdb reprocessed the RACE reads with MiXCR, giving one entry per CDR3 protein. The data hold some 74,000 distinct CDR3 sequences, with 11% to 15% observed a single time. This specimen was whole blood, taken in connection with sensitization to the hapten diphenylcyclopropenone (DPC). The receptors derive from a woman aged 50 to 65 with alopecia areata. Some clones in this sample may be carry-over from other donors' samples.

The CDR3 sequence: CSVGGANQPQHF. The CDR3 bases are TGCAGCGTTGGTGGGGCGAACCAGCCCCAGCATTTT. The V gene is TRBV29-1, the J gene TRBJ1-5, with D perhaps TRBD1 (5 bases). Germline CDR1 and CDR2: SQVTM and ANQGSEA. V was shortened by 4 bases and J by 7 bases, with 11 bases between the two germline ends. The CDR3 is 12 residues long. Based on the CDR3 plus reference TRBV29-1 and TRBJ1-5, the full variable domain is SAVISQKPSRDICQRGTSLTIQCQVDSQVTMMFWYRQQPGQSLTLIATANQGSEATYESGFVIDKFPISRPNLTFSTLTVSNMSPEDSSIYLCSVGGANQPQHFGDGTRLSIL.

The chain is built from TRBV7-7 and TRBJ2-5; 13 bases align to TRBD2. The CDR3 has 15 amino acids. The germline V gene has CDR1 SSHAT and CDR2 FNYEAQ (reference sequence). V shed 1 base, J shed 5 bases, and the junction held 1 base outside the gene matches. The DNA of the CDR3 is TGTGCCAGCAGCTTAGGGACTAGCGGGAGTGAGACCCAGTACTTC. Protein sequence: CASSLGTSGSETQYF.

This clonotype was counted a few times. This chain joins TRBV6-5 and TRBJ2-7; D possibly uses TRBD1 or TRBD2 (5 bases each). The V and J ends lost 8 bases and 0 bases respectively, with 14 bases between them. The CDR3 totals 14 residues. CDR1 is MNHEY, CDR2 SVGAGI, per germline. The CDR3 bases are TGTGCCAGCGGAAAGGGGACCGCCTCCTACGAGCAGTACTTC. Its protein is CASGKGTASYEQYF.

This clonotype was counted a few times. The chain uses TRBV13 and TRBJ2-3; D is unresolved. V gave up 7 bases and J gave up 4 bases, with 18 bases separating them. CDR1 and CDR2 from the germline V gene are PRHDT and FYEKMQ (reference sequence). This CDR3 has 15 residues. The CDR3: CASTNRRGSPDTQYF. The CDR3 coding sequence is TGTGCCAGCACCAACCGACGTGGAAGCCCAGATACGCAGTATTTT.

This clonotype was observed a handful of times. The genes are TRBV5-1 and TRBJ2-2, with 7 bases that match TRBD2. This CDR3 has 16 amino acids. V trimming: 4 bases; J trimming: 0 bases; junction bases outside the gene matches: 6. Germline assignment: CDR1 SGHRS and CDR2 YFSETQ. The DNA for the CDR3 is TGCGCCAGCAGCCCAGCCAGCGGGGCGAACACCGGGGAGCTGTTTTTT. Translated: CASSPASGANTGELFF.

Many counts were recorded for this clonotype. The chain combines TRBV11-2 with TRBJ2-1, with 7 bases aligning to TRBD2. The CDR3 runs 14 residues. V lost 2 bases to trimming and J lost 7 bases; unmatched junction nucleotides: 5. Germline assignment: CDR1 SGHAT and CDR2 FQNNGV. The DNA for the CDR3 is TGTGCCAGCAGCTTAAGCGGGAAGGAAAATGAGCAGTTCTTC. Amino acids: CASSLSGKENEQFF.

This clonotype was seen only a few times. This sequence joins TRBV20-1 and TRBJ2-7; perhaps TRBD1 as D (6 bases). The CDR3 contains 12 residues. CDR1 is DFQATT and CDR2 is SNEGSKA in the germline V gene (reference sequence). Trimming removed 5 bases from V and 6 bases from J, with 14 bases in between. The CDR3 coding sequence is TGCAGTGCTCGAGGGGTAGGGGGCGAGCAGTACTTC. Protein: CSARGVGGEQYF.

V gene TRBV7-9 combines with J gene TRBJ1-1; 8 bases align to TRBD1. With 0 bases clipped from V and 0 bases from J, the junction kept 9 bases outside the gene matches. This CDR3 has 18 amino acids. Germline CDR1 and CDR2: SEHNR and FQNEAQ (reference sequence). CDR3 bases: TGTGCCAGCAGCTTAGCATGGGACAGGCGATACATGAACACTGAAGCTTTCTTT. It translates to CASSLAWDRRYMNTEAFF.

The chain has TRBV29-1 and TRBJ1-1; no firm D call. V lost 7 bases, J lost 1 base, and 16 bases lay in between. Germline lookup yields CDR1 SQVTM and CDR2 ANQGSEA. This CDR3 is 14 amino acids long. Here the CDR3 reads CSALGRSPNTEAFF. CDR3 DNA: TGCAGCGCCCTCGGTCGGAGCCCGAACACTGAAGCTTTCTTT.

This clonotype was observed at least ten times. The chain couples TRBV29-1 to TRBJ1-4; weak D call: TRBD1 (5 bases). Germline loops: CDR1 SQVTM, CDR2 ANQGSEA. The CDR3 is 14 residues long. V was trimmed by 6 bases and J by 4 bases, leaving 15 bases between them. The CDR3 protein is CSVLSGANNEKLFF. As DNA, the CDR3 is TGCAGCGTCCTTTCCGGGGCAAATAATGAAAAACTGTTTTTT.

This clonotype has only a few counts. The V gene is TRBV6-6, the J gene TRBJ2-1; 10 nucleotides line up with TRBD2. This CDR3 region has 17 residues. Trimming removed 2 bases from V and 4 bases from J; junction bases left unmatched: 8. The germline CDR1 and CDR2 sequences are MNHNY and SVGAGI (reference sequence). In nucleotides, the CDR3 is TGTGCCAGCAGTTACAACGCCGGGACTAGCGCTTACAATGAGCAGTTCTTC. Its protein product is CASSYNAGTSAYNEQFF.

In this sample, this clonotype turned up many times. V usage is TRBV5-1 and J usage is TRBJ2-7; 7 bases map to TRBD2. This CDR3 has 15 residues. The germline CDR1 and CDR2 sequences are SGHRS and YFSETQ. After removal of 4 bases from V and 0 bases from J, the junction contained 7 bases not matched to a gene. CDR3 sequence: CASSVSGTNSYEQYF. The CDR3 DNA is TGCGCCAGCAGCGTATCCGGGACTAACTCCTACGAGCAGTACTTC.

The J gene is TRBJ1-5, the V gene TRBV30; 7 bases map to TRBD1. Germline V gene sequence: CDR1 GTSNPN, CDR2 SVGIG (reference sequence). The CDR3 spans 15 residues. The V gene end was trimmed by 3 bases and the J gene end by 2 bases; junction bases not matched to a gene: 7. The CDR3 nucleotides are TGTGCCTGGAGAGAACAGGGGTTCGGCAATCAGCCCCAGCATTTT. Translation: CAWREQGFGNQPQHF. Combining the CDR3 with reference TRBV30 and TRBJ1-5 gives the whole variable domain SQTIHQWPATLVQPVGSPLSLECTVEGTSNPNLYWYRQAAGRGLQLLFYSVGIGQISSEVPQNLSASRPQDRQFILSSKKLLLSDSGFYLCAWREQGFGNQPQHFGDGTRLSIL.

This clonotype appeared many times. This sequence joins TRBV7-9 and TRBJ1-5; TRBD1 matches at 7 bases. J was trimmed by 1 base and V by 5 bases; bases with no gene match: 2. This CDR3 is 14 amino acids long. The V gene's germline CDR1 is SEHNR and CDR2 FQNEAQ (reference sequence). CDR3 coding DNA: TGTGCCAGCAGCCGGACAGGAAGCAATCAGCCCCAGCATTTT. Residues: CASSRTGSNQPQHF.

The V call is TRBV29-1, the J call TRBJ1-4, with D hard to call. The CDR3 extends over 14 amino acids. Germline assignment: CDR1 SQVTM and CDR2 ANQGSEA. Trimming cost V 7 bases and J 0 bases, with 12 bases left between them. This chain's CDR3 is CSAVAFATNEKLFF. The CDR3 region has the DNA TGCAGCGCTGTGGCGTTTGCAACTAATGAAAAACTGTTTTTT.

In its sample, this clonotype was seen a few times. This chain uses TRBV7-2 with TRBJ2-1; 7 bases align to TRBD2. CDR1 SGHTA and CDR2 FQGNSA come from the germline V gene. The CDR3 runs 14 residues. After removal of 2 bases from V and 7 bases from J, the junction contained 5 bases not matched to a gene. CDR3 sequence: CASSLSGNRNEQFF. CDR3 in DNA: TGTGCCAGCAGCTTAAGCGGGAACAGGAATGAGCAGTTCTTC.

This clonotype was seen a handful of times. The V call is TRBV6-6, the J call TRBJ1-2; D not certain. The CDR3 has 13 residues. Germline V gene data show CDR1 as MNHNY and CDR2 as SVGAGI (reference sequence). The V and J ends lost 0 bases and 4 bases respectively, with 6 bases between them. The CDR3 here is CASSYSSLYGYTF. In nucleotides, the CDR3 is TGTGCCAGCAGTTACTCCTCGCTCTATGGCTACACCTTC.

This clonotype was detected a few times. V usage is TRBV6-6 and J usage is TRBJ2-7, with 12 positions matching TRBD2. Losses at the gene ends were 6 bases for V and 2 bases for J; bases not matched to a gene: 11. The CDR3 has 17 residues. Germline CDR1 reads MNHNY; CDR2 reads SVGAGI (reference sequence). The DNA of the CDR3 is TGTGCCAGCAGCCGAGAAACGGGACTAGCGGGCACCTACGAGCAGTACTTC. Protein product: CASSRETGLAGTYEQYF.

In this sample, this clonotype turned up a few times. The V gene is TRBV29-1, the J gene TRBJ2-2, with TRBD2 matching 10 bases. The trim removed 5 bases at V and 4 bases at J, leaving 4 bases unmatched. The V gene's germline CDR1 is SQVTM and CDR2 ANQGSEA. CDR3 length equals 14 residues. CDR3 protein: CSVRLAGVTGELFF. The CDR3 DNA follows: TGCAGCGTTCGGCTAGCGGGAGTCACCGGGGAGCTGTTTTTT.